This T cell receptor beta chain was found in a study of post-analysis software for immune sequencing data. V gave up 6 bases and J gave up 4 bases; unmatched junction bases: 4. Germline CDR1 reads SEHNR; CDR2 reads FQNEAQ (reference sequence). This CDR3 comprises 14 residues. Note on this clonotype: The antigen is unknown.

Study conclusions and caveats: A handful of TRBV segments (TRBV5-6, TRBV5-1 and TRBV20-1 among them) occurred more frequently in patients than in controls.

Libraries were made from TCR beta cDNA, and they carried unique molecular identifiers. MiXCR was run by TCRdb on the PCR reads, yielding one entry per CDR3 protein. This sample has roughly 410,000 distinct CDR3 sequences, with around 33% found just once. The TCR originated in a girl aged 5-17 years with multiple sclerosis. Sequences were obtained from blood. The chain employs TRBV7-9 and TRBJ2-4, with TRBD1 matching over 9 bases. In DNA, the CDR3 is TGTGCCAGCAGTTTTGACAGGGGGAAAAACATTCAGTACTTC. This translates into CASSFDRGKNIQYF.